The next 8 T cell receptor beta chains were all read from a single sample in a study of shared clonotypes between healthy human individuals. This table comes from immunoSEQ multiplex PCR, and its TCRdb copy is limited to in-frame clones, with some not included. The sample has over 1.5 million clones, 98% seen once. Source material: naive CD4+ T cells sorted from blood. As for subset: CD45RA+ positively selected. The receptors were sampled from a man aged 25-45 years in good health.

This chain joins TRBV5-1 and TRBJ2-3, with D perhaps matching TRBD1 or TRBD2 (6 bases each). This CDR3 comprises 16 residues. V was trimmed by 5 bases and J by 9 bases, leaving 25 bases between them. CDR1 is SGHRS, CDR2 YFSETQ, per germline. The CDR3 reads CASSGGLIQPIYTQYF. Here the CDR3 DNA reads TGCGCCAGCAGTGGGGGGCTTATACAACCCATTTACACGCAGTATTTT.

The chain joins TRBV6-5 to TRBJ2-7; 10 bases agree with TRBD1. Germline-derived CDR1 and CDR2 are MNHEY and SVGAGI. The CDR3 runs to 15 residues. With V trimmed by 6 bases and J by 3 bases, 8 bases remained unmatched. CDR3: CASSLGTGANYEQYF. In DNA form, the CDR3 reads TGTGCCAGCAGCTTAGGGACAGGGGCAAACTACGAGCAGTACTTC.

J is TRBJ2-3 and V is TRBV2; TRBD2 matches at 11 bases. The CDR3 loop spans 15 amino acids. In germline, CDR1 is SNHLY, CDR2 FYNNEI. J lost 5 bases, V lost 3 bases, and 4 bases had no gene match. CDR3 loop: CASSETSGIIDTQYF. CDR3 coding DNA: TGTGCCAGCAGTGAGACTAGCGGGATAATAGATACGCAGTATTTT. Full variable domain (outside the CDR3, taken from reference TRBV2 and TRBJ2-3): EPEVTQTPSHQVTQMGQEVILRCVPISNHLYFYWYRQILGQKVEFLVSFYNNEISEKSEIFDDQFSVERPDGSNFTLKIRSTKLEDSAMYFCASSETSGIIDTQYFGPGTRLTVL.

The gene calls are TRBV10-3 and TRBJ2-1; 8 bases agree with TRBD2. After removal of 9 bases from V and 4 bases from J, the junction contained 8 bases not matched to a gene. This CDR3 is 14 amino acids long. The germline V gene has CDR1 ENHRY and CDR2 SYGVKD. CDR3: CAIQPTSGYNEQFF. CDR3 nucleotides: TGTGCCATTCAGCCCACTAGCGGATACAATGAGCAGTTCTTC.

The chain has TRBV7-9 and TRBJ1-4; possibly TRBD1 for D (5 bases). CDR3 size: 17 residues. Germline-derived CDR1 and CDR2 are SEHNR and FQNEAQ (reference sequence). Trimming shortened V by 4 bases and J by 5 bases, and 20 bases separated the two germline ends. CDR3 loop: CASSSGTIGALNEKLFF. CDR3 DNA: TGTGCCAGCAGCTCCGGGACCATTGGAGCTTTGAATGAAAAACTGTTTTTT.

This clone has just one count. The rearrangement uses TRBV7-3 and TRBJ1-2, with 10 nucleotides matching TRBD1. The CDR3 has 19 amino acids. V dropped 1 base and J dropped 3; count of bases not matched to a gene: 14. Germline CDR1 and CDR2: SGHTA and FQGTGA. CDR3 DNA sequence: TGTGCCAGCAGCTTAAACCCCTCCACTGACAGGGGGCGCGACTATGGCTACACCTTC. Residues: CASSLNPSTDRGRDYGYTF.

This clone has a single count. The gene calls are TRBV6-1 and TRBJ2-2; D is perhaps TRBD1 (6 bases). The V gene lost 4 bases and the J gene lost 6 bases, with 12 bases spanning the gap. Per germline, CDR1 MNHNS and CDR2 SASEGT. The CDR3 contains 14 residues. CDR3 nucleotides: TGTGCCAGCAGTGTTCAGGGGCTCCCCGGGGAGCTGTTTTTT. Its protein is CASSVQGLPGELFF.

The chain recombines TRBV28 with TRBJ2-4, with D hard to call. This CDR3 has 13 amino acids. Germline CDR1 is MDHEN and CDR2 is SYDVKM. The V end lost 10 bases, the J end lost 0 bases, and 10 bases lay between the germline ends. The CDR3 is CATGNLAKNIQYF. The CDR3 DNA reads as TGTGCCACTGGAAATTTAGCCAAAAACATTCAGTACTTC.